This entry lists 23 T cell receptor beta chains sequenced from one sample in a study of blood T cells in healthy people across ages. A J-beta primer mix and a sample-barcoded 5' primer were used in a second PCR of roughly 6 to 12 cycles. TCRdb re-called the 5' RACE reads through MiXCR, storing one row per CDR3 protein. The sample carries 910,000 or so distinct CDR3 sequences, approximately 50% recorded once. The sample was blood. The receptors derive from a woman aged 55-69 years in good health.

CDR3 nucleotide sequence: TGCAGCGTTACTGACAGGAGATCCTACGAGCAGTACTTC. This sequence encodes CSVTDRRSYEQYF. The V gene is TRBV29-1, the J gene TRBJ2-7; a possible D gene is TRBD1 (6 bases). V was pared by 5 bases and J by 1 base, with 12 bases between. Germline CDR1 SQVTM, CDR2 ANQGSEA. The CDR3 loop spans 13 amino acids.

This clonotype occurred once. The chain uses TRBV27 and TRBJ2-3; 9 bases are a match to TRBD2. Germline V gene lookup returns CDR1 MNHEY and CDR2 SMNVEV (reference sequence). The J segment lost 6 bases and the V segment lost 2 bases, leaving 12 bases of the junction unmatched. The CDR3 length is 17 residues. The DNA for the CDR3 is TGTGCCAGCAGTTTAGGGTTGGCGGGAGGGGGAGTGGATACGCAGTATTTT. It encodes CASSLGLAGGGVDTQYF.

The genes are TRBV28 and TRBJ2-7; D is possibly TRBD1 (6 bases). The V and J ends lost 3 bases and 1 base respectively, with 13 bases between them. The CDR3 contains 15 residues. CDR1 is MDHEN and CDR2 is SYDVKM in the germline V gene. This chain's CDR3 is CASSFLYRESYEQYF. In DNA, the CDR3 is TGTGCCAGCAGTTTCCTTTACAGGGAGTCCTACGAGCAGTACTTC.

J is TRBJ1-5 and V is TRBV6-2 or TRBV6-3; no clear D gene. The CDR3 consists of 12 residues. The V gene lost 3 bases and the J gene lost 7 bases, with 7 bases spanning the gap. Germline V gene lookup returns CDR1 MNHEY and CDR2 SVGEGT. The CDR3 DNA reads as TGTGCCAGCAGTTATCTCGGACAGCCCCAGCATTTT. Its protein is CASSYLGQPQHF.

The sample holds many counts of this clonotype. The V call is TRBV3-1, the J call TRBJ2-5; possibly TRBD2 for D (6 bases). V dropped 4 bases and J dropped 0 bases, with 6 bases sitting between them. CDR3 size: 13 residues. Germline V gene lookup returns CDR1 LGHDT and CDR2 YNNKEL (reference sequence). CDR3 sequence: CASSRDYQETQYF. The CDR3 DNA sequence: TGTGCCAGCAGCCGGGACTACCAAGAGACCCAGTACTTC.

The chain links TRBV12-3 or TRBV12-4 to TRBJ2-7; TRBD2 aligns across 14 bases. The CDR3 spans 16 residues. V shed 4 bases, J shed 4 bases, and the junction held 6 bases outside the gene matches. CDR3 coding DNA: TGTGCCAGCAGTTCCCCGGGACTAGCGGGAGTGTACGAGCAGTACTTC. This gives the protein CASSSPGLAGVYEQYF.

The CDR3 loop is CASSPSWWEGPSTDTQYF. The CDR3 region has the DNA TGCGCCAGCAGCCCCTCATGGTGGGAGGGCCCCTCGACAGATACGCAGTATTTT. V usage is TRBV4-1 and J usage is TRBJ2-3; 7 nucleotides align to TRBD2. Germline CDR1 is MGHRA and CDR2 is YSYEKL. The CDR3 runs 18 residues. J gave up 3 bases and V 4 bases, and 16 bases lay outside the gene matches.

The chain uses TRBV10-3 and TRBJ2-5; no firm D call. The CDR3 is 13 residues long. The ends were cut back, 6 bases at V and 3 bases at J, with 11 bases in the middle. Germline CDR1 ENHRY, CDR2 SYGVKD. The CDR3 nucleotides read TGTGCCATCAGGGAACATCCGGAAGAGACCCAGTACTTC. It yields the protein CAIREHPEETQYF.

The chain joins TRBV4-1 to TRBJ2-7, with 9 bases fitting TRBD2. V gave up 1 base and J gave up 3 bases; unmatched junction bases: 7. The germline gives CDR1 MGHRA, CDR2 YSYEKL. The CDR3 loop spans 16 amino acids. The CDR3 protein is CASSQVRAGGLYEQYF. The CDR3 DNA reads as TGCGCCAGCAGCCAAGTTCGAGCGGGAGGACTCTACGAGCAGTACTTC.

The rearrangement links TRBV29-1 to TRBJ2-1, with D tentatively TRBD1 (7 bases). Trimming took 8 bases from V and 3 from J, leaving 14 bases between them. Germline CDR1 and CDR2: SQVTM and ANQGSEA. This CDR3 contains 13 residues. The CDR3 DNA is TGCAGCTCAGGGGGACTGGGCTACAATGAGCAGTTCTTC. As protein: CSSGGLGYNEQFF.

This clonotype was seen a few times. The rearrangement links TRBV10-3 to TRBJ2-7; 7 nucleotides line up with TRBD2. Germline V gene sequence: CDR1 ENHRY, CDR2 SYGVKD. The CDR3 length is 15 residues. V gave up 2 bases and J gave up 1 base; unmatched junction bases: 5. The DNA of the CDR3 is TGTGCCATCAGTGAGAGGGCGGGAGAATCCTACGAGCAGTACTTC. Residues: CAISERAGESYEQYF.

The CDR3 region is CASRTGTGSNQPQHF. The CDR3 region has the DNA TGTGCCAGCAGAACCGGGACAGGTAGCAATCAGCCCCAGCATTTT. The chain combines TRBV12-3 or TRBV12-4 with TRBJ1-5; 8 nucleotides match TRBD1. The CDR3 has 15 amino acids. With V trimmed by 6 bases and J by 0 bases, 4 bases remained unmatched.

This clonotype was observed once. V gene TRBV15 combines with J gene TRBJ2-5; a possible D gene is TRBD1 (6 bases). Trimming stripped 9 bases from V and 5 bases from J, with 13 bases between. Germline V CDR1 and CDR2: LNHNV, YYDKDF (reference sequence). The CDR3 length is 12 residues. The CDR3 here is CATSGVLETQYF. The CDR3 DNA is TGTGCCACTTCAGGGGTTCTCGAGACCCAGTACTTC.

There are a few counts of this clonotype. This chain connects TRBV28 to TRBJ2-1; 9 bases match TRBD2. Germline V gene data show CDR1 as MDHEN and CDR2 as SYDVKM. CDR3 length equals 14 residues. The trim removed 3 bases at V and 8 bases at J, leaving 5 bases unmatched. The CDR3 loop is CASSLVLAGYEQFF. The CDR3 nucleotides read TGTGCCAGCAGTTTGGTACTAGCGGGCTATGAGCAGTTCTTC.

The chain has TRBV20-1 and TRBJ1-5; 7 nucleotides agree with TRBD1. Germline CDR1 is DFQATT and CDR2 is SNEGSKA (reference sequence). Germline trimming cut 3 bases from V and 3 bases from J; bases unmatched to any gene: 2. This CDR3 has 13 residues. CDR3 nucleotide sequence: TGCAGTGCTAGGGGACAGTACAATCAGCCCCAGCATTTT. Translating gives CSARGQYNQPQHF.

In DNA form, the CDR3 reads TGTGCCAGCAGCCAAGGGATGGCGGAAGAGACCCAGTACTTC. Protein: CASSQGMAEETQYF. The chain employs TRBV4-2 and TRBJ2-5, with D hard to call. CDR1 LGHNA and CDR2 YNFKEQ come from the germline V gene. Trimming removed 1 base at V and 3 bases at J, with 9 bases between. The CDR3 runs 14 residues.

This clonotype was counted only a few times. V usage is TRBV9 and J usage is TRBJ2-1, with TRBD2 matching over 8 bases. The trim removed 0 bases at V and 5 bases at J, leaving 4 bases unmatched. CDR1 and CDR2 from the germline V gene are SGDLS and YYNGEE. The CDR3 consists of 15 residues. The chain's CDR3 is CASSVGGLENNEQFF. The CDR3 DNA is TGTGCCAGCAGCGTAGGGGGACTAGAGAACAATGAGCAGTTCTTC. Full variable domain (missing parts from reference TRBV9 and TRBJ2-1): DSGVTQTPKHLITATGQRVTLRCSPRSGDLSVYWYQQSLDQGLQFLIQYYNGEERAKGNILERFSAQQFPDLHSELNLSSLELGDSALYFCASSVGGLENNEQFFGPGTRLTVL.

V usage is TRBV6-1 and J usage is TRBJ2-7; 7 bases fit TRBD1. This CDR3 comprises 15 residues. The germline V gene has CDR1 MNHNS and CDR2 SASEGT. V was pared by 7 bases and J by 1 base, with 10 bases of the junction left unmatched. The CDR3 here is CASTNPGTESYEQYF. CDR3 DNA: TGTGCCAGCACCAACCCCGGGACAGAATCCTACGAGCAGTACTTC.

In its sample, this clonotype was seen a few times. This sequence joins TRBV7-2 and TRBJ2-7; TRBD2 might be the D (5 bases). In germline, CDR1 is SGHTA, CDR2 FQGNSA. This CDR3 has 15 residues. V was clipped by 0 bases and J by 2 bases, with 11 bases between them. The CDR3 region is CASSLAAARAYEQYF. CDR3 DNA sequence: TGTGCCAGCAGCTTAGCGGCAGCGAGGGCCTACGAGCAGTACTTC.

The chain couples TRBV7-8 to TRBJ1-1; no clear D. The CDR3 is made up of 14 amino acids. Trimming removed 2 bases at V and 1 base at J, with 8 bases between. Germline V gene lookup returns CDR1 SGHVS and CDR2 FQNEAQ. CDR3 bases: TGTGCCAGCAGCTTATATGGCGGGAACACTGAAGCTTTCTTT. Translated, it gives CASSLYGGNTEAFF.

The sample holds a few counts of this clonotype. The CDR3 region has the DNA TGCAGCGTTGAGGGGACTACCTCTAATGAAAAACTGTTTTTT. The encoded protein is CSVEGTTSNEKLFF. The chain employs TRBV29-1 and TRBJ1-4; D perhaps matches TRBD1 (5 bases). The CDR3 totals 14 residues. V lost 3 bases and J 3 bases, leaving 11 bases between the germline ends. Germline-derived CDR1 and CDR2 are SQVTM and ANQGSEA.

The CDR3 coding sequence is TGTGCCAGGGGGACTAGCGGGACGAATGAGCAGTTCTTC. Protein: CARGTSGTNEQFF. This chain joins TRBV21-1 and TRBJ2-1; TRBD2, the table's D call, was not compared with the DNA. TRBV21-1 is a recognized pseudogene. The CDR3 is made up of 13 amino acids.

The chain is built from TRBV3-1 and TRBJ2-3; no firm D call. This CDR3 spans 15 amino acids. Trimming shortened V by 2 bases and J by 0 bases, and 9 bases separated the two germline ends. Per germline, CDR1 LGHDT and CDR2 YNNKEL (reference sequence). CDR3 bases: TGTGCCAGCAGCCAACTGCGTACTAGCACAGATACGCAGTATTTT. Amino acid sequence: CASSQLRTSTDTQYF.